Below, 8 T cell receptor beta chains from the same sample are listed, as sequenced in a study of regulatory T cells in long-lasting Graves disease. Construction of the TCR beta libraries employed iRepertoire HTBI primers in conjunction with Arm-PCR of CDR3 regions. In TCRdb, the multiplex PCR reads were re-called with MiXCR into one record per CDR3 protein. The table lists about 310,000 distinct CDR3 sequences, roughly a fifth of them singletons. Time point in this sample: persistent/refractory GD, antithyroid drugs over 5 years with positive TRAb. RNA from PBMCs was the source of the TCR library. Specimen: peripheral blood mononuclear cells (PBMCs), collected when the disease was refractory, from a patient treated with antithyroid drugs. The origin of the receptors is a female donor with Graves disease.

This clonotype was recorded once. A much larger clone lies one base from this, so it may be a read error. This chain links TRBV28 with TRBJ1-6, with 8 bases identical to TRBD1. Germline assignment: CDR1 MDHEN and CDR2 SYDVKM. The CDR3 sequence is 15 residues long. CDR3 DNA sequence: TGTGCCAGCAGACATCAGGGGGCGCATAATCCACCCCTCCACTTT. Translated: CASRHQGAHNPPLHF.

This chain uses TRBV10-3 with TRBJ2-1; no clear D. This CDR3 has 15 residues. The V end lost 5 bases, the J end lost 0 bases, and 11 bases lay between the germline ends. Germline loops: CDR1 ENHRY, CDR2 SYGVKD. CDR3 protein: CAISPTISSYNEQFF. Here the CDR3 DNA reads TGTGCCATCAGTCCAACGATTAGCTCCTACAATGAGCAGTTCTTC.

About this clonotype: The junction does not match germline at one end; this may be a read error. This sequence joins TRBV28 and TRBJ1-5, with TRBD1 as a possible D gene (6 bases). The CDR3 loop spans 12 amino acids. CDR1 is MDHEN, CDR2 SYDVKM, per germline. The CDR3 protein is CACRAGVQPQHF. The CDR3, as DNA: TGTGCCTGCAGGGCAGGGGTTCAGCCCCAGCATTTT.

The rearrangement links TRBV28 to TRBJ2-7; unclear D gene. The CDR3 has 14 residues. Germline V CDR1 and CDR2: MDHEN, SYDVKM. With 5 bases removed from V and 0 bases from J, the gap between germline ends came to 11 bases. The CDR3 sequence: CASSGPLSSYEQYF. In DNA, the CDR3 is TGTGCCAGCAGTGGACCCCTGAGCTCCTACGAGCAGTACTTC.

V gene TRBV5-4 combines with J gene TRBJ2-1; D gene unclear. CDR1 is SGHNT, CDR2 YYREEE, per germline (reference sequence). The CDR3 contains 13 residues. The V gene lost 2 bases and the J gene lost 0 bases, with 3 bases spanning the gap. In DNA form, the CDR3 reads TGTGCCAGCAGCTTTTTCTCCTACAATGAGCAGTTCTTC. It encodes CASSFFSYNEQFF.

This chain joins TRBV7-8 and TRBJ1-2; D gene unclear. Trimming cost V 1 base and J 6 bases, with 15 bases left between them. CDR3 length equals 15 residues. Germline loops: CDR1 SGHVS, CDR2 FQNEAQ. The CDR3 DNA reads TGTGCCAGCAGCTTAGGCCTGGGGATAACAGATGGCTACACCTTC. It specifies CASSLGLGITDGYTF.

V and J are TRBV6-1 and TRBJ2-5, with TRBD1 matching 10 bases. The length of the CDR3 is 18 residues. The V gene's germline CDR1 is MNHNS and CDR2 SASEGT. The trim removed 5 bases at V and 5 bases at J, leaving 17 bases unmatched. The CDR3 bases are TGTGCCAGCAGTCCGGGGACAGGGGATTTCGTGGGAAGGGAGACCCAGTACTTC. It is translated as CASSPGTGDFVGRETQYF.

V usage is TRBV11-1 and J usage is TRBJ1-1; D is unclear. The CDR3 is 14 residues long. V lost 2 bases and J 7 bases, leaving 14 bases between the germline ends. Germline V CDR1 and CDR2: SGHAT, FQDESV (reference sequence). The CDR3 sequence is CASSLRNLNGEAFF. CDR3 in DNA: TGTGCCAGCAGCTTAAGGAATTTGAACGGTGAAGCTTTCTTT.